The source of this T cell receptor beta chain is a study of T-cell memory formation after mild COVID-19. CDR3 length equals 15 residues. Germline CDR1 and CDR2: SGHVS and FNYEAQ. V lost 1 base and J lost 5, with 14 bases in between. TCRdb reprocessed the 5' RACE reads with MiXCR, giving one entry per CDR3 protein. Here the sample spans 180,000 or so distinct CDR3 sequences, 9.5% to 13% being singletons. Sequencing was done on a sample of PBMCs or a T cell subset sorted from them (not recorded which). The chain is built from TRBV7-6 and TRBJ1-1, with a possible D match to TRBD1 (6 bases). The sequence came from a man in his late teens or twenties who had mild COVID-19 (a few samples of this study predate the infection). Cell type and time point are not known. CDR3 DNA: TGTGCCAGCAGCTTAGGGGCAGGGACAAAAACTGAAGCTTTCTTT. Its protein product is CASSLGAGTKTEAFF.